Each of the 14 T cell receptor beta chains below was sequenced from the same sample in a study of beta chain features in type 1 diabetes. Study findings and constraints: In all four CD4+ subsets, TCRB CDR3 length was significantly, moderately reduced in type 1 diabetes.

Sequencing targeted expressed TCRB transcripts, as all isolated RNA had been reverse transcribed. TCRdb keeps only in-frame clones here, not all; method: immunoSEQ multiplex PCR. The data hold almost 350,000 clones, with roughly 9% observed a single time. Their target antigens are unknown. Sequencing used central memory CD4+ T cells from blood. The receptors stem from a man between 25 and 39 years old with type 1 diabetes.

This chain uses TRBV5-6 with TRBJ1-3; D ambiguous. The ends were cut back, 2 bases at V and 0 bases at J, with 6 bases in the middle. The germline gives CDR1 SGHDT, CDR2 YYEEEE. The CDR3 runs 14 residues. The CDR3 region has the DNA TGTGCCAGCAGCTTCATCGGCTCTGGAAACACCATATATTTT. Translation gives CASSFIGSGNTIYF.

To note about this clone: Other nucleotide sequences from this sample produce the same CDR3. The V gene is TRBV28, the J gene TRBJ1-5, with no clear D. V lost 3 bases, J lost 3 bases, and 3 bases lay in between. This CDR3 region has 12 residues. Germline assignment: CDR1 MDHEN and CDR2 SYDVKM. The CDR3 DNA reads TGTGCCAGCAGTTTCCCCAATCAGCCCCAGCATTTT. Its translation is CASSFPNQPQHF. The full variable domain, its missing parts supplied by reference TRBV28 and TRBJ1-5, is DVKVTQSSRYLVKRTGEKVFLECVQDMDHENMFWYRQDPGLGLRLIYFSYDVKMKEKGDIPEGYSVSREKKERFSLILESASTNQTSMYLCASSFPNQPQHFGDGTRLSIL.

The genes are TRBV18 and TRBJ2-7, with 9 bases lining up with TRBD1. CDR3 size: 13 residues. Germline CDR1 KGHSH, CDR2 LQKENI. V lost 3 bases, J lost 5 bases, and 2 bases stayed unmatched. CDR3 residues: CASSPDRGHEQYF. CDR3 DNA sequence: TGTGCCAGCTCACCGGACAGGGGCCACGAGCAGTACTTC.

This clone was observed at least ten times. The rearrangement links TRBV11-2 to TRBJ1-3; no definite D call. Trimming shortened V by 3 bases and J by 0 bases, and 9 bases separated the two germline ends. The CDR3 spans 15 residues. The germline V gene encodes CDR1 SGHAT and CDR2 FQNNGV. In DNA form, the CDR3 reads TGTGCCAGCAGCTTTCGGGAAAGCTCTGGAAACACCATATATTTT. Protein: CASSFRESSGNTIYF.

The chain recombines TRBV7-2 with TRBJ2-1; D remains ambiguous. The CDR3 consists of 15 residues. Germline V CDR1 and CDR2: SGHTA, FQGNSA. Trimming took 0 bases from V and 2 from J, leaving 8 bases between them. The CDR3 here is CASSLARTAYNEQFF. The DNA for the CDR3 is TGTGCCAGCAGCTTAGCCAGAACCGCCTACAATGAGCAGTTCTTC.

This clone was detected a few times. This chain links TRBV18 with TRBJ1-5; D uncertain. Germline lookup yields CDR1 KGHSH and CDR2 LQKENI. The CDR3 consists of 15 residues. Trimming shortened V by 6 bases and J by 5 bases, and 17 bases separated the two germline ends. The DNA of the CDR3 is TGTGCCAGCTCGGGTAGCAGGAACATTGATCAGCCCCAGCATTTT. It yields the protein CASSGSRNIDQPQHF.

This clone turned up a few times. This CDR3 is CAVDFGKRGSEQFF. In DNA form, the CDR3 reads TGTGCCGTAGACTTTGGGAAGCGGGGGAGTGAGCAGTTCTTC. This chain joins TRBV7-9 and TRBJ2-1, with 8 nucleotides matching TRBD2. The CDR3 is made up of 14 amino acids. Germline V gives CDR1 SEHNR, CDR2 FQNEAQ (reference sequence). V dropped 11 bases and J dropped 9; count of bases not matched to a gene: 15.

This clone was found a few times. The rearrangement joins TRBV6-1 to TRBJ1-2; a possible D gene is TRBD1 (5 bases). The germline CDR1 and CDR2 sequences are MNHNS and SASEGT. The germline V and J ends were trimmed by 4 bases and 8 bases, with 20 bases remaining between them. The CDR3 sequence is 15 residues long. Written as DNA, the CDR3 is TGTGCCAGCAGTGCCCGGGACTCGAACATACCCGGCTACACCTTC. Amino acids: CASSARDSNIPGYTF.

A few counts support this clone. The chain couples TRBV27 to TRBJ2-3, with TRBD2 matching over 8 bases. The V gene end was trimmed by 4 bases and the J gene end by 6 bases; junction bases not matched to a gene: 9. CDR1 MNHEY and CDR2 SMNVEV come from the germline V gene (reference sequence). This CDR3 region has 15 residues. CDR3: CASSSVGGAWDTQYF. The CDR3 DNA sequence: TGTGCCAGCAGTTCTGTCGGGGGGGCCTGGGATACGCAGTATTTT.

The chain is built from TRBV2 and TRBJ2-1; a weak D match, TRBD2 (6 bases). Germline V CDR1 and CDR2: SNHLY, FYNNEI. The CDR3 consists of 16 residues. V shed 2 bases and J shed 3 bases, with 14 bases lying between them. This CDR3 is CASSERGGANYNEQFF. The CDR3 DNA is TGTGCCAGCAGTGAAAGAGGCGGGGCCAACTACAATGAGCAGTTCTTC.

The chain combines TRBV4-3 with TRBJ2-7, with D perhaps matching TRBD2 (6 bases). This CDR3 contains 15 residues. Looked up from germline, CDR1 is LGHNA and CDR2 is YSLEER. V lost 1 base, J lost 6 bases, and 16 bases lay in between. Here the CDR3 reads CASSQGRHKGGEQYF. CDR3 coding DNA: TGCGCCAGCAGCCAAGGTAGACACAAGGGAGGCGAGCAGTACTTC.

The chain is built from TRBV5-1 and TRBJ2-7; possible D gene TRBD2, 6 bases. Germline V lookup: CDR1 SGHRS, CDR2 YFSETQ. V was clipped by 5 bases and J by 0 bases, with 12 bases between them. CDR3 length equals 14 residues. The CDR3 coding sequence is TGCGCCAGCAGAGTGGAGGGAAGCTCCTACGAGCAGTACTTC. This encodes CASRVEGSSYEQYF.

This chain links TRBV29-1 with TRBJ2-7; the match to TRBD1 covers 8 bases. V shed 5 bases and J 4 bases; nucleotides not matched to a gene: 7. Germline loops: CDR1 SQVTM, CDR2 ANQGSEA. The CDR3 length is 13 residues. The CDR3 nucleotides are TGCAGCGTTAGACAGGGGTCTAAGTACGAGCAGTACTTC. This sequence encodes CSVRQGSKYEQYF.

This clone was seen a handful of times. This same CDR3 is encoded by further DNA sequences in the sample. This chain joins TRBV20-1 and TRBJ2-1; D may be TRBD2 (5 bases). This CDR3 spans 11 amino acids. V gave up 5 bases and J gave up 4 bases, with 6 bases separating them. Germline V gene sequence: CDR1 DFQATT, CDR2 SNEGSKA (reference sequence). This chain's CDR3 is CSAPGYNEQFF. The CDR3, as DNA: TGCAGTGCTCCGGGGTACAATGAGCAGTTCTTC.